A single T cell receptor (beta chain) is shown here with its context. This specimen belongs to a study of blood T cell repertoires in COVID-19. Whole-study context: Acute and convalescent COVID-19 samples came from the United States, Italy and Spain. The cDNA or gDNA used as material had been derived from T cells, B-cell-depleted T cells, or PBMCs.

Study processing details: Reference gene primers were amplified, and this amplification served to estimate nucleated cell counts. Assay used: immunoSEQ multiplex PCR; TCRdb lists only in-frame clones, some missing. The V and J calls and the clone size are those of that table, but D and trimming were determined from the DNA. Of about 100,000 clones in the sample, about 80% were seen once. The sample was peripheral blood. The clonotype originates from a woman in her sixties or seventies with acute or convalescent COVID-19.

CDR3 region: CASSSGTSGAETQYF. In DNA, the CDR3 is TGTGCCAGCTCCTCGGGGACTAGCGGGGCGGAGACCCAGTACTTC. The V gene is TRBV27, the J gene TRBJ2-5, with 13 bases aligning to TRBD2. Germline V gene lookup returns CDR1 MNHEY and CDR2 SMNVEV (reference sequence). Trimming at V came to 8 bases and at J to 5 bases, leaving 8 bases not matched to a gene. The CDR3 runs 15 residues.